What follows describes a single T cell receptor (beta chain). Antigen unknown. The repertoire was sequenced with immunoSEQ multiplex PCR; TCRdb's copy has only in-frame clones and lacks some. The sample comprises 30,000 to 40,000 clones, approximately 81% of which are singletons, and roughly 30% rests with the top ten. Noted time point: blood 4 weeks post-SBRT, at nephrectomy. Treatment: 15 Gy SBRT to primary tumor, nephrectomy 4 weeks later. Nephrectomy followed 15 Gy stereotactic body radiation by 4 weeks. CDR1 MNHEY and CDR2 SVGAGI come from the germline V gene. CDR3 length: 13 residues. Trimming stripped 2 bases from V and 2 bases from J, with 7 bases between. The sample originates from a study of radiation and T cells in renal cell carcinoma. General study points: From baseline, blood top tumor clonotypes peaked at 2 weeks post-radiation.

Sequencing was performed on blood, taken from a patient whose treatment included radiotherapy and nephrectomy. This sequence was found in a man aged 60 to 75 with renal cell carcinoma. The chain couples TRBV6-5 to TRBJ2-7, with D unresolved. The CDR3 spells CASSYRAPYEQYF. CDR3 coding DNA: TGTGCCAGCAGTTACAGGGCTCCCTACGAGCAGTACTTC.